One T cell receptor beta chain is described in this entry. This sample was included in a study of cytomegalovirus exposure and HLA in healthy donors. The PCR contained 60 Vbeta and 13 Jbeta primers. Sequenced by immunoSEQ multiplex PCR; TCRdb stores in-frame clones only, minus some. The table includes more than 95,000 clones, 60% to 80% detected once. The receptor was derived from a man aged 25 to 45 in good health and CMV-seronegative. Input material: PBMCs.

CDR3 in amino acids: CASSLNGAVGEKLFF. In nucleotides, the CDR3 is TGTGCCAGCAGCTTAAATGGGGCAGTAGGGGAAAAACTGTTTTTT. The chain links TRBV11-2 to TRBJ1-4; D perhaps matches TRBD1 (5 bases). The CDR3 contains 15 residues. Germline V lookup: CDR1 SGHAT, CDR2 FQNNGV. V lost 2 bases and J lost 8, with 15 bases in between.